This TCR beta chain was identified in a study of brain T cells in children with intractable seizures (dated by TCRdb to the early 2020s). Some background on the complete study: Resected brain tissue from about 50 pediatric epilepsy surgery cases was initially screened for immune gene transcripts with a NanoString immunology panel. Among the roughly twelve selected surgery cases, eight also had pre-surgery blood sequenced, leaving four with brain tissue only. Findings and caveats that apply to the study as a whole: Because sequencing depth was different between pre-surgery and post-surgery blood, clones absent from the pre-surgery sample may reflect undersampling. Viral specificity was inferred solely from CDR3 sequence similarity, and the HCMV serostatus of the patients was not known.

Taken with the paper, the label for time point translates to: resected brain tissue, or blood drawn just prior to surgery. Surgery cases with the highest brain T cell transcript signatures were selected for TCR beta chain sequencing of brain tissue and, where available, blood. Before surgery, the patients had been given at least one anti-epileptic drug. TCR-sequenced patients were children with drug-resistant epilepsy due to tuberous sclerosis complex, focal cortical dysplasia, Rasmussen encephalitis or hemimegalencephaly. Blood samples were drawn just before the epilepsy surgery. The Monarch genomic DNA purification kit was used to extract bulk genomic DNA from unsorted brain tissue and whole blood. This clone appeared a single time. Its antigen has not been determined. No base qualities exist here, and no much larger clone lies one base off it. Within the sample, other DNA sequences also encode this same CDR3.

A distance of 2 bases separates the germline ends of V and J, which lose 1 base and 5 bases respectively. Based on the germline V gene (reference sequence), the CDR1 and CDR2 sequences are DFQATT and SNEGSKA. The CDR3 contains 10 residues, cysteine and phenylalanine counted. The DNA shown is the 30-base CDR3, in frame from base 1. TCR beta chain sequences were generated from genomic DNA using the immunoSEQ assay. The authors' pipeline ran thus. Any CDR3 sequence that did not begin with the conserved framework cysteine at position 104 was removed by hand. To get clonality, the normalized Shannon's Diversity Index was subtracted from one, giving values from 0 (maximal diversity) to 1 (oligoclonal). Differences in the frequency of the same CDR3 between samples, such as brain versus blood, were assessed with chi-squared comparison-of-proportions tests. Public clonotypes were identified through searches of immuneACCESS, and similarity to known antiviral clonotypes was evaluated with the VDJdb browser. TCRdb stores this immuneACCESS table with in-frame sequences only. Part of the clones is absent; in the studies checked, under half of the shortfall reflects unresolved V genes, and no reason is known for the rest. V, J and clone size are taken as reported in that table, and D and trimming were inferred from the DNA itself. Present in this sample are around 80,000 clones, around nine tenths of which were seen just once. The top ten clonotypes cover roughly a quarter of the sample.

Sequenced here: peripheral blood, sampled at surgery. The receptor comes from a girl aged 2-10 years with Rasmussen encephalitis and intractable seizures. The chain is made from TRBV20-1 and TRBJ2-5; no D gene can be assigned with confidence. Here the CDR3 is given as CSARVETQYF. Here is the DNA: TGCAGTGCTAGAGTGGAGACCCAGTACTTC.